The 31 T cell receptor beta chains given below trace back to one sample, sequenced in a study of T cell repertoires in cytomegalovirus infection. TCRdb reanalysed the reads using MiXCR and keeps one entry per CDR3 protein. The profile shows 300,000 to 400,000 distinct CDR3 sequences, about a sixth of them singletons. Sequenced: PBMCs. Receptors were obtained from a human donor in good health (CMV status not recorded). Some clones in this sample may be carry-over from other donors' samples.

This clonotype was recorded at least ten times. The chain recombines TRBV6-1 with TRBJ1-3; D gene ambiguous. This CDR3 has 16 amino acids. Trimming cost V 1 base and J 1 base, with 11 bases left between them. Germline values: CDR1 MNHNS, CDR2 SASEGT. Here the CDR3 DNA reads TGTGCCAGCAGTGAAGATGGCCGGGGATCTGGAAACACCATATATTTT. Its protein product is CASSEDGRGSGNTIYF.

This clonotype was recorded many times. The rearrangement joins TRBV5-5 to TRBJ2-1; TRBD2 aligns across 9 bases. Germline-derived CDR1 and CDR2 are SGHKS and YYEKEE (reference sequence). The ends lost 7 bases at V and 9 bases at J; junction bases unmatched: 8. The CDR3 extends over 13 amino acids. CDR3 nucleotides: TGTGCCAGCGGGCGGGAGGGCCTTAGTGAGCAGTTCTTC. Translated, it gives CASGREGLSEQFF.

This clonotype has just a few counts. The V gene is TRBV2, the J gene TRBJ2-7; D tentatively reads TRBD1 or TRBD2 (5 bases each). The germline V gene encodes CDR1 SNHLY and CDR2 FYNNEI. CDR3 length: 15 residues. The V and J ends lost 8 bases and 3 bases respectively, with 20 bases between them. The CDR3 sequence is CASRGPGSRGYEQYF. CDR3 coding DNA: TGTGCCAGCCGGGGCCCGGGCAGTCGAGGCTACGAGCAGTACTTC.

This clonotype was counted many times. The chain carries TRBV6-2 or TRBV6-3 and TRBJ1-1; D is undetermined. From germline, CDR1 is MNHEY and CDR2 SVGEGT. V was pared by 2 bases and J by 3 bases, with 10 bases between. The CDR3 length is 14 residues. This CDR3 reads CASSYKGPYTEAFF. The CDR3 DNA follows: TGTGCCAGCAGTTACAAAGGCCCGTACACTGAAGCTTTCTTT.

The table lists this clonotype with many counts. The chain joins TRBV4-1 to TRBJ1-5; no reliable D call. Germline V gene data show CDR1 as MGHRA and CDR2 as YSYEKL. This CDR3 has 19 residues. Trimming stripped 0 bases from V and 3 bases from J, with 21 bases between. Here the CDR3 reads CASSQDTYEIGVDNQPQHF. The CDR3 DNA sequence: TGCGCCAGCAGCCAAGATACATATGAAATTGGGGTAGACAATCAGCCCCAGCATTTT.

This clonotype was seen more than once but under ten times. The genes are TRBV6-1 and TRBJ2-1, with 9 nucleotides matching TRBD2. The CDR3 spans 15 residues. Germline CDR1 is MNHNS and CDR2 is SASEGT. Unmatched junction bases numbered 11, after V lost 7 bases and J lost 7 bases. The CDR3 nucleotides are TGTGCCAGCAAATTAGCGGGAGAGGGGTGGAATGAGCAGTTCTTC. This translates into CASKLAGEGWNEQFF.

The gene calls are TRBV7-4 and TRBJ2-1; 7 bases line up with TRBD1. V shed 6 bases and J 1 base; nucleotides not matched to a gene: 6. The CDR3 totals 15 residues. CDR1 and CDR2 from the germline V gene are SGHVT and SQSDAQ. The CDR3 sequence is CASRWDRHSYNEQFF. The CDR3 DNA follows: TGTGCCAGCAGGTGGGACAGACATTCCTACAATGAGCAGTTCTTC.

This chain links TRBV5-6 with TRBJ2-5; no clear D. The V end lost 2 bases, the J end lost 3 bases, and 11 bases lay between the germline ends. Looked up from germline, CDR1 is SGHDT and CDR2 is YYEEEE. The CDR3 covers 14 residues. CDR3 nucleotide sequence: TGTGCCAGCAGCTTCGAGGTTGGGGAAGAGACCCAGTACTTC. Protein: CASSFEVGEETQYF.

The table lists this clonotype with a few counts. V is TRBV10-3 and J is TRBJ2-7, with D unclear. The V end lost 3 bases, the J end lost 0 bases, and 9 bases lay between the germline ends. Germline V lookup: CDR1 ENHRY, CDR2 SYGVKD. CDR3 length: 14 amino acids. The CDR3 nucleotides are TGTGCCATCAGTGAAATAGGGTCCTCCTACGAGCAGTACTTC. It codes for CAISEIGSSYEQYF.

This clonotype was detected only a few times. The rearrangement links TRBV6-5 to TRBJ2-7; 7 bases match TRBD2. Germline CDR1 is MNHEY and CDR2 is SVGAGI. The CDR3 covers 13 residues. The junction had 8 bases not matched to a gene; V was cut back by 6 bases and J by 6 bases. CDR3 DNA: TGTGCCAGCAGCAGGACGGGGGGTGGCGAGCAGTACTTC. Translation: CASSRTGGGEQYF.

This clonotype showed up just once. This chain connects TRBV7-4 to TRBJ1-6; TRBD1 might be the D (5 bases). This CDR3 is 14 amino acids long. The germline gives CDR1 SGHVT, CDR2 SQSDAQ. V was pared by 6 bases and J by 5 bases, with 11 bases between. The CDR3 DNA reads TGTGCCAGCAGACCGAGGGGAGATAATTCACCCCTCCACTTT. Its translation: CASRPRGDNSPLHF.

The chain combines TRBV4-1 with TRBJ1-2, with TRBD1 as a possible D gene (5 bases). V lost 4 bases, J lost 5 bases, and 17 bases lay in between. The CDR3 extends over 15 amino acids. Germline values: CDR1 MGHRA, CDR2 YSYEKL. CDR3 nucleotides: TGCGCCAGCAGCCCGGGGGGGAGATCACTTTATGGCTACACCTTC. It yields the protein CASSPGGRSLYGYTF.

The DNA of the CDR3 is TGTGCCAGCAGCCCGGGACCTTGGGACACTGAAGCTTTCTTT. As protein: CASSPGPWDTEAFF. V gene TRBV7-8 combines with J gene TRBJ1-1; D perhaps matches TRBD1 (5 bases). Germline V lookup: CDR1 SGHVS, CDR2 FQNEAQ. The V gene lost 5 bases and the J gene lost 3 bases, with 13 bases spanning the gap. This CDR3 region has 14 residues.

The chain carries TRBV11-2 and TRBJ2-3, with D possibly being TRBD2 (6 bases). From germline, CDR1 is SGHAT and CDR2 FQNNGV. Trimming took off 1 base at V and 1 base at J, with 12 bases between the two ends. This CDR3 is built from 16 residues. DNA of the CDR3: TGTGCCAGCAGCTTAGTCCTGGGCGGGGGCACAGATACGCAGTATTTT. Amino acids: CASSLVLGGGTDTQYF.

The CDR3 loop is CAVQATLAYEQYF. The CDR3 DNA reads as TGTGCCGTCCAAGCGACCCTAGCTTACGAGCAGTACTTC. The J gene is TRBJ2-7, the V gene TRBV10-3; maybe TRBD2 (5 bases). The CDR3 is made up of 13 amino acids. Trimming shortened V by 11 bases and J by 4 bases, and 18 bases separated the two germline ends. From germline, CDR1 is ENHRY and CDR2 SYGVKD.

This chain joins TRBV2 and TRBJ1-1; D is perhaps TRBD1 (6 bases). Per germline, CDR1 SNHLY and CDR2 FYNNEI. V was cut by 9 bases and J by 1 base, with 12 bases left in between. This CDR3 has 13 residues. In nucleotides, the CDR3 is TGTGCCAGAATGCTACAGGGGAACACTGAAGCTTTCTTT. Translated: CARMLQGNTEAFF.

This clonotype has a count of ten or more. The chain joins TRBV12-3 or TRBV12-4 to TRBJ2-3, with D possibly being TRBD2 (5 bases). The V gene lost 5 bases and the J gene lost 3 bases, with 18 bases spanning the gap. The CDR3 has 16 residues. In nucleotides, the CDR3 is TGTGCCAGCAGTCCCCGCCTCGGGGTTTCTACAGATACGCAGTATTTT. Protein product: CASSPRLGVSTDTQYF.

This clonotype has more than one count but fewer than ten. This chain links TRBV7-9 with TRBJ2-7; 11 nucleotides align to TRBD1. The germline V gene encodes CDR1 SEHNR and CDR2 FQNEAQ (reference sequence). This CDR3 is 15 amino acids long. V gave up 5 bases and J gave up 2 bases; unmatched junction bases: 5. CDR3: CASSHLGQGAYEQYF. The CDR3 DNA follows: TGTGCCAGCAGCCATCTGGGACAGGGGGCCTACGAGCAGTACTTC.

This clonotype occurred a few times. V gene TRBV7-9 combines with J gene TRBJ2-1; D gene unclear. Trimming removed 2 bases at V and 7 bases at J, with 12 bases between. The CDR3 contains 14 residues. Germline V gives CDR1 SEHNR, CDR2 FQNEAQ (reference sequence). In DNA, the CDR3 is TGTGCCAGCAGCTTATCTCAGGAAGGGAATGAGCAGTTCTTC. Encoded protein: CASSLSQEGNEQFF.

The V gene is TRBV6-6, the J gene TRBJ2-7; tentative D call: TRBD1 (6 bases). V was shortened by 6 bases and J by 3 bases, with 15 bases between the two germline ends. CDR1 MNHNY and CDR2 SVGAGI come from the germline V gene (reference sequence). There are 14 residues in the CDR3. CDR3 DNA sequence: TGTGCCAGCAGCCAGAACAGGGAATTCTACGAGCAGTACTTC. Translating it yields CASSQNREFYEQYF.

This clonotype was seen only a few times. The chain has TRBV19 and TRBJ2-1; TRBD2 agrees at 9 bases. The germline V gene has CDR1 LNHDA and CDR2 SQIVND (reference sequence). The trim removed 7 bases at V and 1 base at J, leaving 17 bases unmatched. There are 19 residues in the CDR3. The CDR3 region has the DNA TGTGCCAGTACCCTTTCTAGGCTAGCGGGGCTTTATTCCTACAATGAGCAGTTCTTC. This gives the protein CASTLSRLAGLYSYNEQFF.

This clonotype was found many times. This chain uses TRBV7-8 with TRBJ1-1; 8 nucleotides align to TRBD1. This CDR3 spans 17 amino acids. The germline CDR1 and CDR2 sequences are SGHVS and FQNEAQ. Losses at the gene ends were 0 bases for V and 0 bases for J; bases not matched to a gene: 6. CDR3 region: CASSLAYRGLMNTEAFF. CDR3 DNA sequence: TGTGCCAGCAGCTTAGCGTACAGGGGGTTGATGAACACTGAAGCTTTCTTT.

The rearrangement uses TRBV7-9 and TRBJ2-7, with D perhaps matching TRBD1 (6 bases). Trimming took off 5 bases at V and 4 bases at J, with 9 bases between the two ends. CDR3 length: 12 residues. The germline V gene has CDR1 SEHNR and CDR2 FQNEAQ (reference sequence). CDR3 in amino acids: CASSRDIYEQYF. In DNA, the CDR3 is TGTGCCAGCAGCCGGGACATTTACGAGCAGTACTTC.

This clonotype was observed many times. CDR3 loop: CASSFTGRDGYTF. Here the CDR3 DNA reads TGTGCCAGCAGCTTTACGGGGCGGGATGGCTACACCTTC. The chain carries TRBV7-2 and TRBJ1-2; TRBD1 might be the D (5 bases). Trimming left V 3 bases short and J 6 bases short, with 11 bases between. The germline gives CDR1 SGHTA, CDR2 FQGNSA. The CDR3 spans 13 residues.

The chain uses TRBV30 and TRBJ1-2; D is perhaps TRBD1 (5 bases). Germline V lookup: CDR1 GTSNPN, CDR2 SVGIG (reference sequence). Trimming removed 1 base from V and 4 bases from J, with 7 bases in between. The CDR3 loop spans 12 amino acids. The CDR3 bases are TGTGCCTGGAGTGCGACAGTCTATGGCTACACCTTC. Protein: CAWSATVYGYTF.

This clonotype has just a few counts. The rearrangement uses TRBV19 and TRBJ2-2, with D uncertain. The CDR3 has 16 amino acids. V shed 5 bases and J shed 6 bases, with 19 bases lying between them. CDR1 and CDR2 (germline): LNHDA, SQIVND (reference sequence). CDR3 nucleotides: TGTGCCAGTAGTCGCTTTGTAGGCCCTCTATCCGGGGAGCTGTTTTTT. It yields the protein CASSRFVGPLSGELFF.

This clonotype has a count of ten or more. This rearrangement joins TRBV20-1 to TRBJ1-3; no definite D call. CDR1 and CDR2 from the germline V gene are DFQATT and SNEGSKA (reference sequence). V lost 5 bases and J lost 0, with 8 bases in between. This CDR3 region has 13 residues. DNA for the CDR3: TGCAGTGCTCCAGACAACTCTGGAAACACCATATATTTT. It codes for CSAPDNSGNTIYF.

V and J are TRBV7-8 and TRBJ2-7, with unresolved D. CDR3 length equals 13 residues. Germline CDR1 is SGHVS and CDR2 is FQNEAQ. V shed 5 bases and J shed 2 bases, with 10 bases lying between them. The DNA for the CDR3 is TGTGCCAGCAGCCATGACCTTCCCTACGAGCAGTACTTC. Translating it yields CASSHDLPYEQYF.

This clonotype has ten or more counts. This CDR3 reads CASSLAAEETQYF. In DNA, the CDR3 is TGTGCCAGCAGCTTAGCAGCCGAAGAGACCCAGTACTTC. This chain links TRBV7-2 with TRBJ2-5; D uncertain. V gave up 0 bases and J gave up 3 bases, with 5 bases separating them. There are 13 residues in the CDR3. Looked up from germline, CDR1 is SGHTA and CDR2 is FQGNSA.

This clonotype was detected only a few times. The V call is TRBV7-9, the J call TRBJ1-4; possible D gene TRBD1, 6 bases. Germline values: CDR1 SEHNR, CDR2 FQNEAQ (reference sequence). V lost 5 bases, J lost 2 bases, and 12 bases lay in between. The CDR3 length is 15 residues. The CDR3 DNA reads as TGTGCCAGCAGCCGAACAGGGACTACTAATGAAAAACTGTTTTTT. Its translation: CASSRTGTTNEKLFF.

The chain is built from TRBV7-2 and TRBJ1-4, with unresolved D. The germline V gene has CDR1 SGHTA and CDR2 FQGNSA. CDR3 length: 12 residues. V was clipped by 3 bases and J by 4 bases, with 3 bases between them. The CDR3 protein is CASSLINEKLFF. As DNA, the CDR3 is TGTGCCAGCAGCTTGATTAATGAAAAACTGTTTTTT. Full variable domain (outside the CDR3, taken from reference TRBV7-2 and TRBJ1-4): GAGVSQSPSNKVTEKGKDVELRCDPISGHTALYWYRQSLGQGLEFLIYFQGNSAPDKSGLPSDRFSAERTGGSVSTLTIQRTQQEDSAVYLCASSLINEKLFFGSGTQLSVL.